These T cell receptor beta chains were read from a single sample in a study of CD8+ T cells in alopecia areata. Only in-frame clones appear in the TCRdb table, and some are missing; sequencing was by immunoSEQ multiplex PCR. The table lists fewer than 150,000 clones, around 82% of them singletons, with 25% in the top ten. The specimen was CD8+ T cells sorted from blood, collected at week 4, from a patient treated with tofacitinib. The receptor set was obtained from a human donor with alopecia areata. The CDR3 runs from the conserved cysteine through the conserved F or W.

J gene: TRBJ1-1
V gene: TRBV5-1
CDR3 protein: CASSFGTGDTEAFF

J gene: TRBJ2-7
V gene: TRBV7-2
CDR3 protein: CASMGVPYEQYF

J gene: TRBJ1-4
V gene: TRBV6-5
CDR3 protein: CASSYSGATNEKLFF

J gene: TRBJ2-7
V gene: TRBV11-2
CDR3 protein: CASSFLSSGTGGDEQYF

J gene: TRBJ2-7
V gene: TRBV13
CDR3 protein: CASRSGGVSEQYF

J gene: TRBJ2-4
V gene: TRBV27
CDR3 protein: CASSPTSGGAGNIQYF

J gene: TRBJ2-2
V gene: TRBV5-6
CDR3 protein: CASSLPVMLNTGELFF

J gene: TRBJ2-3
V gene: TRBV5-4
CDR3 protein: CASSLVGLGPDTQYF

J gene: TRBJ2-5
V gene: TRBV11-2
CDR3 protein: CASSRRSGPQETQYF

J gene: TRBJ2-1
V gene: TRBV10-2
CDR3 protein: CASSESPAGRYNEQFF

J gene: TRBJ1-1
V gene: TRBV25-1
CDR3 protein: CASSDWEGGTEAFF

J gene: TRBJ2-4
V gene: TRBV11-2
CDR3 protein: CASSLRGRDIRDIQYF

J gene: TRBJ2-1
V gene: TRBV6-5
CDR3 protein: CASSYAAGSYNEQFF

J gene: TRBJ1-4
V gene: TRBV29-1
CDR3 protein: CSVVSPDRGREKLFF

J gene: TRBJ2-1
V gene: TRBV4-1
CDR3 protein: CASSLLRGGDGEQFF

J gene: TRBJ1-1
V gene: TRBV4-1
CDR3 protein: CASSGAPETEAFF

J gene: TRBJ2-3
V gene: TRBV7-2
CDR3 protein: CASSFGLAGGPGIDTQYF

J gene: TRBJ2-3
V gene: TRBV7-2
CDR3 protein: CASSLEVARTDTQYF

J gene: TRBJ2-1
V gene: TRBV5-4
CDR3 protein: CASSYVADEQFF

J gene: TRBJ2-3
V gene: TRBV13
CDR3 protein: CASSLAYQRGDTQYF

J gene: TRBJ1-2
V gene: TRBV4-1
CDR3 protein: CASSQGQGGGYGYTF

J gene: TRBJ2-5
V gene: TRBV6-4
CDR3 protein: CASSTNRGLETQYF

J gene: TRBJ2-7
V gene: TRBV14
CDR3 protein: CASSQMDRGLREQYF

J gene: TRBJ1-2
V gene: TRBV5-1
CDR3 protein: CASSSKETGGYYGYTF

J gene: TRBJ1-5
V gene: TRBV7-6
CDR3 protein: CASSPMSSYQPQHF

J gene: TRBJ2-3
V gene: TRBV29-1
CDR3 protein: CSVDGRGSGTDTQYF

J gene: TRBJ2-3
V gene: TRBV7-2
CDR3 protein: CASSAKGGVQDTQYF

J gene: TRBJ1-1
V gene: TRBV2
CDR3 protein: CASSEVQGAMEKAFF

J gene: TRBJ2-5
V gene: TRBV5-1
CDR3 protein: CASSYLTPQETQYF

J gene: TRBJ2-3
V gene: TRBV15
CDR3 protein: CATARESTDTQYF

J gene: TRBJ2-2
V gene: TRBV4-1
CDR3 protein: CASSQEDLNTGELFF

J gene: TRBJ2-3
V gene: TRBV13
CDR3 protein: CASSLGLAGAPDTQYF

J gene: TRBJ2-1
V gene: TRBV7-2
CDR3 protein: CASRHDRGGFSYNEQFF

J gene: TRBJ2-1
V gene: TRBV27
CDR3 protein: CASMTGGYNEQFF

J gene: TRBJ2-3
V gene: TRBV14
CDR3 protein: CASSPGPAGSGPTDTQYF

J gene: TRBJ2-1
V gene: TRBV7-9
CDR3 protein: CASRKQGNEQFF

J gene: TRBJ2-4
V gene: TRBV25-1
CDR3 protein: CASSRAAGNNIQYF

J gene: TRBJ2-7
V gene: TRBV7-2
CDR3 protein: CASSFSGPTGEQYF

J gene: TRBJ2-3
V gene: TRBV7-8
CDR3 protein: CASSKSGGPGTDTQYF

J gene: TRBJ2-7
V gene: TRBV6-6
CDR3 protein: CASSSNRYEQYF